This is a list of T cell receptor beta chains from one sample in a study of blood T cell repertoires in COVID-19. Repertoires were generated with immunoSEQ multiplex PCR, while TCRdb's copy carries only in-frame clones and drops some. The sample comprises approximately 94,000 clones, roughly 88% of which are singletons, and approximately 25% rests with the top ten. The specimen was peripheral blood. Receptor source: a man aged 55 to 70 with acute or convalescent COVID-19. CDR3s include the opening cysteine and the closing phenylalanine or tryptophan. The D gene is left open where the match is weak. Only part of the rows carry a size: once, few, many, or a class if the clone is expanded.

clone_size: -
v_call: TRBV7-7
d_call: TRBD2
j_call: TRBJ2-5
cdr3_length: 16
cdr3_aa: CASSPGTSGLVQTQYF
cdr3_nt: TGTGCCAGCAGCCCGGGGACTAGCGGATTGGTGCAGACCCAGTACTTC

clone_size: -
v_call: TRBV27
d_call: -
j_call: TRBJ1-5
cdr3_length: 15
cdr3_aa: CASSHRESRNQPQHF
cdr3_nt: TGTGCCAGCAGCCACAGGGAGAGTAGAAATCAGCCCCAGCATTTT

clone_size: -
v_call: TRBV27
d_call: TRBD1
j_call: TRBJ1-5
cdr3_length: 15
cdr3_aa: CASSRMTGVNQPQHF
cdr3_nt: TGTGCCAGCAGTCGGATGACAGGGGTCAATCAGCCCCAGCATTTT

clone_size: -
v_call: TRBV4-2
d_call: TRBD2
j_call: TRBJ2-3
cdr3_length: 17
cdr3_aa: CASSQEILGLAAKTQYF
cdr3_nt: TGTGCCAGCAGCCAGGAAATCCTAGGACTAGCGGCCAAAACGCAGTATTTT

clone_size: -
v_call: TRBV19
d_call: -
j_call: TRBJ1-5
cdr3_length: 17
cdr3_aa: CASSFAGGGGGNQPQHF
cdr3_nt: TGTGCCAGTAGTTTCGCCGGGGGCGGGGGAGGCAATCAGCCCCAGCATTTT

clone_size: -
v_call: TRBV11-2
d_call: TRBD2
j_call: TRBJ2-3
cdr3_length: 15
cdr3_aa: CASGGRGSGTDTQYF
cdr3_nt: TGTGCCAGCGGAGGGCGGGGGAGCGGCACAGATACGCAGTATTTT

clone_size: -
v_call: TRBV10-3
d_call: -
j_call: TRBJ1-6
cdr3_length: 14
cdr3_aa: CAISRSSYNSPLHF
cdr3_nt: TGTGCCATTTCCAGAAGCTCCTATAATTCACCCCTCCACTTT

clone_size: -
v_call: TRBV30
d_call: TRBD1
j_call: TRBJ1-6
cdr3_length: 17
cdr3_aa: CAWMVGGRSSYNSPLHF
cdr3_nt: TGTGCCTGGATGGTAGGGGGCCGAAGCTCCTATAATTCACCCCTCCACTTT

clone_size: -
v_call: TRBV5-1
d_call: TRBD1
j_call: TRBJ1-2
cdr3_length: 17
cdr3_aa: CASSLTGTGGAVYGYTF
cdr3_nt: TGCGCCAGCAGCTTAACCGGGACAGGGGGCGCGGTCTATGGCTACACCTTC

clone_size: -
v_call: TRBV2
d_call: TRBD2
j_call: TRBJ2-3
cdr3_length: 15
cdr3_aa: CASSPGGGLTDTQYF
cdr3_nt: TGTGCCAGCAGTCCGGGGGGGGGCCTCACAGATACGCAGTATTTT

clone_size: -
v_call: TRBV19
d_call: TRBD1
j_call: TRBJ2-1
cdr3_length: 14
cdr3_aa: CASKRKGQGNEQFF
cdr3_nt: TGTGCCAGTAAACGAAAGGGACAGGGCAATGAGCAGTTCTTC

clone_size: -
v_call: TRBV2
d_call: TRBD1
j_call: TRBJ1-2
cdr3_length: 14
cdr3_aa: CASRTTGGIGGYTF
cdr3_nt: TGTGCCAGCAGGACGACAGGGGGTATTGGTGGCTACACCTTC

clone_size: -
v_call: TRBV19
d_call: TRBD1
j_call: TRBJ1-1
cdr3_length: 14
cdr3_aa: CASRYWTGDTEAFF
cdr3_nt: TGTGCCAGTAGGTATTGGACAGGGGACACTGAAGCTTTCTTT

clone_size: -
v_call: TRBV7-2
d_call: TRBD1
j_call: TRBJ1-2
cdr3_length: 17
cdr3_aa: CASSERTGRFSNYGYTF
cdr3_nt: TGTGCCAGCAGCGAGAGGACAGGGCGGTTTTCTAACTATGGCTACACCTTC

clone_size: -
v_call: TRBV5-6
d_call: TRBD2
j_call: TRBJ2-1
cdr3_length: 16
cdr3_aa: CASSLALTSRSNEQFF
cdr3_nt: TGTGCCAGCAGCTTGGCGCTGACTAGCAGAAGCAATGAGCAGTTCTTC

clone_size: -
v_call: TRBV7-6
d_call: TRBD2
j_call: TRBJ2-1
cdr3_length: 15
cdr3_aa: CASSPPGLAYNEQFF
cdr3_nt: TGTGCCAGCAGCCCCCCGGGACTAGCCTACAATGAGCAGTTCTTC

clone_size: -
v_call: TRBV7-9
d_call: -
j_call: TRBJ1-1
cdr3_length: 14
cdr3_aa: CASSLGRQIEGAFF
cdr3_nt: TGTGCCAGCAGCTTAGGAAGACAAATCGAAGGAGCTTTCTTT

clone_size: once
v_call: TRBV7-9
d_call: -
j_call: TRBJ1-4
cdr3_length: 14
cdr3_aa: CASRPTGINEKLFF
cdr3_nt: TGTGCCAGCAGGCCGACGGGGATTAATGAAAAACTGTTTTTT

clone_size: -
v_call: TRBV3-1/TRBV3-2
d_call: TRBD2
j_call: TRBJ2-1
cdr3_length: 17
cdr3_aa: CASSQDQLAGTYNEQFF
cdr3_nt: TGTGCCAGCAGCCAAGACCAACTAGCGGGGACCTACAATGAGCAGTTCTTC

clone_size: -
v_call: TRBV12-3/TRBV12-4
d_call: TRBD1
j_call: TRBJ2-3
cdr3_length: 13
cdr3_aa: CASSRQGADTQYF
cdr3_nt: TGTGCCAGCAGTCGACAGGGGGCAGATACGCAGTATTTT

clone_size: -
v_call: TRBV3-1/TRBV3-2
d_call: TRBD1
j_call: TRBJ1-3
cdr3_length: 16
cdr3_aa: CASSPKAGGPGNTIYF
cdr3_nt: TGTGCCAGCAGCCCAAAAGCAGGGGGCCCTGGAAACACCATATATTTT

clone_size: -
v_call: TRBV18
d_call: TRBD1
j_call: TRBJ2-1
cdr3_length: 16
cdr3_aa: CASSRQERGLGNEQFF
cdr3_nt: TGTGCCAGCTCCCGACAAGAAAGGGGGCTGGGCAATGAGCAGTTCTTC

clone_size: -
v_call: TRBV24-1
d_call: TRBD1
j_call: TRBJ1-5
cdr3_length: 17
cdr3_aa: CATSDFTGQRSHQPQHF
cdr3_nt: TGTGCCACCAGTGATTTCACGGGACAGCGCTCTCATCAGCCCCAGCATTTT

clone_size: -
v_call: TRBV12-5
d_call: -
j_call: TRBJ2-7
cdr3_length: 11
cdr3_aa: CASGAYYEQYF
cdr3_nt: TGTGCTAGTGGTGCCTATTACGAGCAGTACTTC

clone_size: -
v_call: TRBV5-8
d_call: TRBD1
j_call: TRBJ2-1
cdr3_length: 16
cdr3_aa: CASSFSGQNSYNEQFF
cdr3_nt: TGTGCCAGCAGCTTTTCGGGACAGAACTCCTACAATGAGCAGTTCTTC

clone_size: -
v_call: TRBV7-4
d_call: TRBD1
j_call: TRBJ1-4
cdr3_length: 15
cdr3_aa: CASSWGTGAWEKLFF
cdr3_nt: TGTGCCAGCAGCTGGGGGACAGGGGCATGGGAAAAACTGTTTTTT

clone_size: -
v_call: TRBV5-6
d_call: TRBD1
j_call: TRBJ1-5
cdr3_length: 15
cdr3_aa: CASSSIDRDNQPQHF
cdr3_nt: TGTGCCAGCAGCTCCATAGACAGGGACAATCAGCCCCAGCATTTT

clone_size: -
v_call: TRBV18
d_call: -
j_call: TRBJ2-3
cdr3_length: 14
cdr3_aa: CASSHDSSTDTQYF
cdr3_nt: TGTGCCAGCTCACACGACAGTAGCACAGATACGCAGTATTTT

clone_size: few
v_call: TRBV7-2
d_call: TRBD1
j_call: TRBJ2-3
cdr3_length: 19
cdr3_aa: CASSNLWDRSGGVTDTQYF
cdr3_nt: TGTGCCAGCAGCAACCTTTGGGACAGGAGCGGTGGAGTCACAGATACGCAGTATTTT

clone_size: few
v_call: TRBV19
d_call: -
j_call: TRBJ1-4
cdr3_length: 18
cdr3_aa: CASSISSGLGIPQEKLFF
cdr3_nt: TGTGCCAGTAGTATCTCGTCGGGACTGGGAATTCCTCAAGAAAAACTGTTTTTT

clone_size: -
v_call: TRBV29-1
d_call: TRBD1
j_call: TRBJ2-6
cdr3_length: 15
cdr3_aa: CSVGPGGAGANVLTF
cdr3_nt: TGCAGCGTTGGGCCAGGGGGCGCTGGGGCCAACGTCCTGACTTTC

clone_size: once
v_call: TRBV7-9
d_call: TRBD2
j_call: TRBJ2-3
cdr3_length: 15
cdr3_aa: CASSRGTSGTDTQYF
cdr3_nt: TGTGCCAGCAGCAGAGGGACTAGCGGCACAGATACGCAGTATTTT

clone_size: -
v_call: TRBV28
d_call: -
j_call: TRBJ2-1
cdr3_length: 12
cdr3_aa: CASSLLVNEQFF
cdr3_nt: TGTGCCAGCAGTTTACTCGTCAATGAGCAGTTCTTC

clone_size: -
v_call: TRBV28
d_call: TRBD2
j_call: TRBJ2-3
cdr3_length: 17
cdr3_aa: CASSRLGLAGNTDTQYF
cdr3_nt: TGTGCCAGCAGTAGACTGGGACTAGCGGGGAACACAGATACGCAGTATTTT

clone_size: -
v_call: TRBV7-8
d_call: -
j_call: TRBJ2-3
cdr3_length: 15
cdr3_aa: CASSFQGRRGDTQYF
cdr3_nt: TGTGCCAGCAGCTTCCAGGGGAGAAGGGGAGATACGCAGTATTTT

clone_size: -
v_call: TRBV5-1
d_call: -
j_call: TRBJ1-3
cdr3_length: 15
cdr3_aa: CASSLDQGGTNTIYF
cdr3_nt: TGCGCCAGCAGCTTGGATCAGGGTGGTACGAACACCATATATTTT

clone_size: -
v_call: TRBV2
d_call: TRBD1
j_call: TRBJ1-1
cdr3_length: 14
cdr3_aa: CASRAGTGNTEAFF
cdr3_nt: TGTGCCAGCAGAGCCGGGACAGGGAACACTGAAGCTTTCTTT

clone_size: -
v_call: TRBV4-1
d_call: TRBD2
j_call: TRBJ2-1
cdr3_length: 16
cdr3_aa: CASSQGLPSGGAQQFF
cdr3_nt: TGCGCCAGCAGCCAAGGTCTGCCTAGCGGGGGGGCCCAGCAGTTCTTC

clone_size: -
v_call: TRBV7-2
d_call: -
j_call: TRBJ1-5
cdr3_length: 15
cdr3_aa: CASSLAAGENQPQHF
cdr3_nt: TGTGCCAGCAGCTTAGCGGCCGGGGAGAATCAGCCCCAGCATTTT

clone_size: -
v_call: TRBV6-1
d_call: -
j_call: TRBJ1-1
cdr3_length: 15
cdr3_aa: CASSDGGAVNTEAFF
cdr3_nt: TGTGCCAGCAGTGATGGAGGGGCGGTGAACACTGAAGCTTTCTTT

clone_size: -
v_call: TRBV28
d_call: TRBD1
j_call: TRBJ1-6
cdr3_length: 14
cdr3_aa: CASSPRDRVSPLHF
cdr3_nt: TGTGCCAGCAGTCCCCGGGACAGGGTGTCACCCCTCCACTTT

clone_size: -
v_call: TRBV24-1
d_call: TRBD1
j_call: TRBJ2-3
cdr3_length: 15
cdr3_aa: CATSDMTRDRDTQYF
cdr3_nt: TGTGCCACCAGTGACATGACCCGGGACAGAGATACGCAGTATTTT

clone_size: -
v_call: TRBV19
d_call: -
j_call: TRBJ2-1
cdr3_length: 18
cdr3_aa: CASSSRGRAAPSYNEQFF
cdr3_nt: TGTGCCAGTAGTAGTAGAGGTCGAGCGGCACCCTCGTACAATGAGCAGTTCTTC

clone_size: -
v_call: TRBV6-5
d_call: -
j_call: TRBJ1-3
cdr3_length: 14
cdr3_aa: CASRLTGAGNTIYF
cdr3_nt: TGTGCCAGCAGACTGACAGGCGCTGGAAACACCATATATTTT

clone_size: few
v_call: TRBV7-2
d_call: -
j_call: TRBJ1-5
cdr3_length: 15
cdr3_aa: CASSLALGASQPQHF
cdr3_nt: TGTGCCAGCAGCTTAGCGTTAGGGGCGAGTCAGCCCCAGCATTTT

clone_size: -
v_call: TRBV7-2
d_call: -
j_call: TRBJ1-6
cdr3_length: 16
cdr3_aa: CASSLIGSSYNSPLHF
cdr3_nt: TGTGCCAGCAGCTTAATTGGGAGCTCCTATAATTCACCCCTCCACTTT

clone_size: -
v_call: TRBV6-6
d_call: -
j_call: TRBJ2-2
cdr3_length: 15
cdr3_aa: CATLHGQSGTGELFF
cdr3_nt: TGTGCCACCCTGCATGGACAGTCGGGGACCGGGGAGCTGTTTTTT

clone_size: -
v_call: TRBV5-1
d_call: TRBD2
j_call: TRBJ2-3
cdr3_length: 16
cdr3_aa: CASTIPSGGSADTQYF
cdr3_nt: TGCGCCAGCACGATACCTAGCGGGGGCTCGGCAGATACGCAGTATTTT

clone_size: many
v_call: TRBV18
d_call: -
j_call: TRBJ1-2
cdr3_length: 14
cdr3_aa: CASSPGLGFYGYTF
cdr3_nt: TGTGCCAGCTCACCGGGACTGGGGTTCTATGGCTACACCTTC

clone_size: -
v_call: TRBV6-1
d_call: -
j_call: TRBJ1-6
cdr3_length: 17
cdr3_aa: CASSEARGGVYNSPLHF
cdr3_nt: TGTGCCAGCAGTGAAGCGAGGGGGGGGGTATATAATTCACCCCTCCACTTT

clone_size: few
v_call: TRBV5-1
d_call: -
j_call: TRBJ1-3
cdr3_length: 17
cdr3_aa: CASSLSGQQTGGNTIYF
cdr3_nt: TGCGCCAGCAGCTTGAGTGGACAGCAAACGGGTGGAAACACCATATATTTT